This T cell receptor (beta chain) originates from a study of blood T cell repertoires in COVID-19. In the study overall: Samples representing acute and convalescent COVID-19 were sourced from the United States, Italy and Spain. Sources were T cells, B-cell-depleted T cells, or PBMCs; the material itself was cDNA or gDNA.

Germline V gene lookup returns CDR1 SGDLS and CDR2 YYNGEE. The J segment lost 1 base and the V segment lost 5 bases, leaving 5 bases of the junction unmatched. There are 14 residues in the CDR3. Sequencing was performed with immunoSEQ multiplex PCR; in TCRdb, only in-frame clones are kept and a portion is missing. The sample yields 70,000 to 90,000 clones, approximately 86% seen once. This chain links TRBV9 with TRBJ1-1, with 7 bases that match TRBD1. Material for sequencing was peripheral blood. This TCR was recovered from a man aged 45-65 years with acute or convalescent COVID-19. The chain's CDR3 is CASSRQGPNTEAFF. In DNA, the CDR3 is TGTGCCAGCAGTAGACAGGGACCGAACACTGAAGCTTTCTTT.